This section outlines one T cell receptor (beta chain) sequence together with its context. Its cognate antigen is unknown. V gave up 0 bases and J gave up 0 bases, with 7 bases separating them. Germline V gene lookup returns CDR1 SGHRS and CDR2 YFSETQ. The CDR3 covers 15 residues. Only in-frame clones appear in the TCRdb table, and some are missing; sequencing was by immunoSEQ multiplex PCR. The table records tens of thousands of clones, more than 80% of them present only once. The sample is drawn from a study of a mutant IDH1 vaccine in newly diagnosed glioma. Study overall: Treated patients showed a male proportion of around 62%, a female proportion of about 40%, and a mean age of around 40 years. Former treatment meant radiotherapy, temozolomide, or both; the majority had gotten both.

General study findings and limits: Vaccine-induced immune responses were detected in around 92% of patients.

As for time point: baseline, week 1 (first vaccination visit). Treatment here: pre-vaccination baseline after standard-of-care therapy. Donor diagnoses consisted of new WHO grade 3 or 4 IDH1-mutant, ATRX-lost astrocytomas. The origin of this receptor is a man between 18 and 29 years old with glioma. The rearrangement links TRBV5-1 to TRBJ2-1, with D unclear. The specimen was PBMCs, collected from a glioma patient treated with radiotherapy, temozolomide or both. CDR3 region: CASSLGSGSYNEQFF. The DNA for the CDR3 is TGCGCCAGCAGCTTGGGGTCTGGCTCCTACAATGAGCAGTTCTTC.